These 13 T cell receptor beta chains originate from one sample sequenced in a study of metastatic and nonmetastatic thyroid tumors. All patients were treatment-naive before thyroid surgery. TCRdb reanalyzed the PCR reads with MiXCR. The data show about 46,000 clones, more than 20% seen once. The sequencing sample was made of blood. Receptors originate from a male donor with papillary thyroid cancer or a benign thyroid nodule (not recorded which). Some clones in this sample may be carry-over from other donors' samples.

The chain is built from TRBV11-3 and TRBJ1-5, with D possibly matching TRBD1 (5 bases). Per the germline V gene, CDR1 is SGHNT and CDR2 is YENEEA. V was trimmed by 3 bases and J by 1 base, leaving 13 bases between them. The CDR3 is 16 amino acids. The CDR3 coding sequence is TGTGCCAGCAGCTTTTGGGGACGCGAAAGCAATCAGCCCCAGCATTTT. Protein: CASSFWGRESNQPQHF.

The chain couples TRBV20-1 to TRBJ2-1; unclear D gene. Trimming removed 3 bases from V and 7 bases from J, with 10 bases in between. The CDR3 extends over 12 amino acids. CDR1 is DFQATT, CDR2 SNEGSKA, per germline (reference sequence). CDR3 nucleotide sequence: TGCAGTGCTAGTAGTGTAACGAATGAGCAGTTCTTC. This sequence encodes CSASSVTNEQFF.

The table lists this clone with a few counts. The rearrangement joins TRBV19 to TRBJ2-7, with 8 bases identical to TRBD1. The V gene's germline CDR1 is LNHDA and CDR2 SQIVND (reference sequence). V lost 5 bases and J lost 1; bases outside the gene matches: 1. CDR3 size: 13 residues. CDR3 sequence: CASSRDRSYEQYF. DNA for the CDR3: TGTGCCAGTAGTCGGGACAGGTCCTACGAGCAGTACTTC.

This clone was counted at least ten times. An end of the junction differs from the germline gene, which may be a read error. Other DNA sequences in the same sample also yield this CDR3. CDR3 in DNA: TGCGCCAGCAGCCCGGGCCTGGAGGGCGGTGAGCAGTTCTTT. Translation: CASSPGLEGGEQFF. V gene TRBV5-1 combines with J gene TRBJ2-1; tentatively, D is TRBD2 (6 bases). The CDR3 totals 14 residues. Germline lookup yields CDR1 SGHRS and CDR2 YFSETQ.

The rearrangement uses TRBV3-1 and TRBJ2-7; D gene ambiguous. V was shortened by 0 bases and J by 3 bases, with 15 bases between the two germline ends. The CDR3 length is 16 residues. The germline CDR1 and CDR2 sequences are LGHDT and YNNKEL (reference sequence). The CDR3 DNA follows: TGTGCCAGCAGCCAAGATCGGGTTGGCAAGCACTACGAGCAGTACTTC. Amino acids: CASSQDRVGKHYEQYF.

V and J are TRBV10-1 and TRBJ2-7; 14 bases are shared with TRBD2. Germline V CDR1 and CDR2: WNHNN, SYGVQD (reference sequence). There are 16 residues in the CDR3. Trimming took 3 bases from V and 7 from J; bases not matched to a gene: 8. CDR3 sequence (DNA): TGCGCCAGCAGTGATTCTGGGACTAGCGGGAGTGAAGAGCAGTACTTC. Protein sequence: CASSDSGTSGSEEQYF.

This clone is judged medium-sized. The CDR3 reads CASSPRGFSYEQYF. The CDR3 DNA reads TGTGCCAGCAGCCCAAGGGGGTTCTCCTACGAGCAGTACTTC. The V gene is TRBV25-1, the J gene TRBJ2-7; a possible D gene is TRBD1 (6 bases). Deletions cut 6 bases from V and 0 bases from J, with 12 bases between. Germline V gene sequence: CDR1 MGHDK, CDR2 SYGVNS. This CDR3 region has 14 residues.

There are many counts of this clone. J is TRBJ2-7 and V is TRBV20-1; the D call may be TRBD1 or TRBD2 (5 bases each). Trimming left V 6 bases short and J 4 bases short, with 19 bases between. The CDR3 spans 14 residues. Germline CDR1 reads DFQATT; CDR2 reads SNEGSKA (reference sequence). Here the CDR3 DNA reads TGCAGTGCCATATCCAGGGACGGACGATACGAGCAGTACTTC. Amino acid sequence: CSAISRDGRYEQYF.

This chain joins TRBV15 and TRBJ2-1; D is possibly TRBD1 or TRBD2 (5 bases each). The V and J ends lost 1 base and 5 bases respectively, with 24 bases between them. CDR1 and CDR2 (germline): LNHNV, YYDKDF (reference sequence). The CDR3 spans 19 residues. This CDR3 is CATSRGGIATDYRDNEQFF. CDR3 DNA: TGTGCCACCAGCAGAGGCGGAATCGCGACAGACTATCGGGACAATGAGCAGTTCTTC.

The genes are TRBV9 and TRBJ2-1, with 9 bases fitting TRBD2. Germline loops: CDR1 SGDLS, CDR2 YYNGEE. The CDR3 is made up of 17 amino acids. Trimming removed 4 bases from V and 4 bases from J; junction bases left unmatched: 12. The CDR3 region is CASSSILGGRAYNEQFF. As DNA, the CDR3 is TGTGCCAGCAGCTCAATATTGGGCGGGAGGGCATACAATGAGCAGTTCTTC.

V is TRBV7-2 and J is TRBJ1-5, with 7 positions matching TRBD1. Trimming cost V 5 bases and J 9 bases; bases outside gene matches: 13. This CDR3 is 15 amino acids long. CDR1 and CDR2 (germline): SGHTA, FQGNSA. CDR3 sequence: CASSTTRGPGRPQHF. As DNA, the CDR3 is TGTGCCAGCAGCACAACGAGGGGGCCGGGGCGGCCCCAGCATTTT.

This clone showed up just a few times. The chain has TRBV6-1 and TRBJ1-2, with a possible D match to TRBD1 (5 bases). The CDR3 spans 14 residues. CDR1 and CDR2 from the germline V gene are MNHNS and SASEGT. V lost 4 bases and J 8 bases, leaving 17 bases between the germline ends. In DNA, the CDR3 is TGTGCCAGCAGTGCACGGTGGGGGGGATGGGGCTACACCTTC. This sequence encodes CASSARWGGWGYTF.

This clone was recorded only once. The chain links TRBV3-1 to TRBJ1-1, with D possibly TRBD1 on 5 matching bases. V lost 4 bases to trimming and J lost 3 bases, with 9 bases between them. In germline, CDR1 is LGHDT, CDR2 YNNKEL (reference sequence). This CDR3 has 13 residues. The CDR3 reads CASSPSGDTEAFF. The CDR3 region has the DNA TGTGCCAGCAGCCCCTCGGGGGACACTGAAGCTTTCTTT.